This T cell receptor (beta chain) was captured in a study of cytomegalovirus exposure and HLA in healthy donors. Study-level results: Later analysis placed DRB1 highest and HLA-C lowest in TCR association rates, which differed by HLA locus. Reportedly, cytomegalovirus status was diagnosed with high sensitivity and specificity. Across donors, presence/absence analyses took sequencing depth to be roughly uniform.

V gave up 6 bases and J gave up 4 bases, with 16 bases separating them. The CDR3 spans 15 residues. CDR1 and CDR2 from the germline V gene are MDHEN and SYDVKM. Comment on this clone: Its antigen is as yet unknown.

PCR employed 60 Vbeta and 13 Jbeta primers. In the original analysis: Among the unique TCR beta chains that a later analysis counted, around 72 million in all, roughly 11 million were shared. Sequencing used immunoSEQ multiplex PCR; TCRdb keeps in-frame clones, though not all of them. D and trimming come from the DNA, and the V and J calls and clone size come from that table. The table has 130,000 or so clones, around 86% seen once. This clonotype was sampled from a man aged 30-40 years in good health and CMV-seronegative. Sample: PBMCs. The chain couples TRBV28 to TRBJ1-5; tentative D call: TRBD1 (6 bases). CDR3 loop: CASREPGHTNQPQHF. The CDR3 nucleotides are TGTGCCAGCAGGGAACCGGGACATACTAATCAGCCCCAGCATTTT.